This TCR beta chain appears in the sequencing data of a study of cytomegalovirus exposure and HLA in healthy donors. Whole-study context: The 120 validation repertoires, a later analysis reported, used the same platform as the roughly 660 repertoires from the first cohort.

Among the roughly 120 subjects of the validation cohort, separate from the 666-subject first cohort, were the donors. Profiled with immunoSEQ multiplex PCR; TCRdb holds only in-frame clones, not every one. The table shows about 79,000 clones, with approximately 93% occurring only once. The CDR3 has 11 amino acids. Germline V gene lookup returns CDR1 SGHRS and CDR2 YFSETQ. Trimming cost V 1 base and J 7 bases, with 6 bases left between them. The study, taken as a whole, reports: Reportedly, cytomegalovirus status was diagnosed with high sensitivity and specificity.

Points on this clone: Its specificity is not known.

Sample: PBMCs. The chain combines TRBV5-1 with TRBJ2-7; D remains ambiguous. The clonotype was recovered from a woman in her 30s in good health and CMV-seronegative. CDR3 sequence (DNA): TGCGCCAGCAGCTTGTCCGGGGAGCAGTACTTC. It specifies CASSLSGEQYF.